The present entry profiles one TCR beta chain with its context. Its specific antigen is unknown. Qualities for individual bases were not recorded, and no much larger clone is one base off. The CDR3, cysteine through phenylalanine, is 10 amino acids long. The only DNA kept is the CDR3, 30 bases in frame from the first base. This record comes from a study of blood T cell repertoires in COVID-19 (dated by TCRdb to 2020 to 2022). About the study as a whole: Collaborator samples came from the United States, Italy and Spain and covered acute and convalescent phases of COVID-19. The prospective study material was composed of cDNA or gDNA derived from T cells, B-cell-depleted T cells, or PBMCs. Deeply sampled blood TCRbeta repertoires from subjects exposed to, actively infected with, or recovered from COVID-19 were included in the dataset. The repertoires were released in a freely available public database intended as a resource for research on the immune response to SARS-CoV-2. The samples were drawn from two sources: the first 160 participants of the ongoing ImmuneRACE study, and approximately 1,300 subjects contributed by 6 global collaborators. The sample metadata nearly always contained a de-identified subject ID, COVID-19 status, age in years and sex. HLA class I and class II types, where available, came from metadata supplied by the sample provider rather than from assay-based typing. The study at large found these results: The amount of clinical and demographic metadata varied by source and participant and was provided uncurated.

TCRbeta CDR3 regions were amplified from genomic DNA by means of the immunoSEQ Assay, a bias-controlled multiplex PCR. Regarding the original processing steps: Within the assay, amplification of reference gene primers was used to estimate how many nucleated cells each sample contained. Sequence reads were collapsed and filtered to measure the absolute abundance of every unique TCRbeta CDR3 rearrangement. For each sample, productive Simpson clonality was calculated by taking the square root of Simpson's diversity index across productive rearrangements. As stored in TCRdb, this immuneACCESS dataset retains in-frame rearrangements with V and J assigned. A fraction of the clones does not appear; measured against another copy, unresolved V genes explain less than half of the discrepancy, and the remainder lacks a known reason. The V and J calls and clone size come from that table; D and trimming were worked out from the DNA. Here the sample has almost 90,000 clones; around 90% occur a single time. The ten largest clones capture 6.7% of the sample.

One collaborating source in Seattle enrolled patients during active infection and followed them longitudinally through the course of disease. The collaborating institutions used their own protocols to collect whole blood in K2EDTA tubes. For TCRbeta analysis, collaborators shipped samples as frozen whole blood, isolated PBMCs, or DNA extracted from either of those sample types. The V and J segments used are TRBV21-1 and TRBJ2-5; TRBD2 was called by the table and not checked on the DNA. TRBV21-1 is shown as a pseudogene. What was sequenced was peripheral blood. The receptor was derived from a young man with COVID-19, enrolled during active disease. The DNA sequence follows: TGTGCCAGCAGTTCTAAGACCCAGTACTTC. Its protein is CASSSKTQYF.